Each of the 14 T cell receptor beta chains below was sequenced from the same sample in a study of T cells expressing NK-cell markers. TCRdb re-called the 5' RACE reads, yielding one record per CDR3 amino acid sequence without DNA. The sample spans approximately 380,000 distinct CDR3 sequences; the ten largest clones claim around 4.9%. Sequenced material: blood T cells: a sorted CD56 or NKG2C T cell subset, CD4+ or CD8+ T cells, or bulk PBMC T cells (not recorded which). These receptors all come from a man between 18 and 69 years old in good health.

CDR3 in amino acids: CASSLAVAGANVLTF. This chain joins TRBV5-1 and TRBJ2-6. The CDR3 length is 15 residues. Germline V gene sequence: CDR1 SGHRS, CDR2 YFSETQ.

The J gene is TRBJ2-6, the V gene TRBV29-1; without DNA, the TCRdb call of TRBD1 cannot be checked. The germline V gene has CDR1 SQVTM and CDR2 ANQGSEA. CDR3 size: 17 residues. The CDR3 sequence is CSVGGPGSGSGANVLTF.

The chain has TRBV12-3 or TRBV12-4 and TRBJ2-3; the TCRdb D gene call, TRBD1, has no DNA to confirm it. CDR3 length equals 13 residues. The CDR3 reads CASSFGFPSTQYF.

The V call is TRBV7-3, the J call TRBJ2-1; TCRdb gives TRBD2 as the D gene, but with no DNA this cannot be confirmed. The CDR3 consists of 16 residues. The germline V gene encodes CDR1 SGHTA and CDR2 FQGTGA. CDR3 sequence reads: CASSLTRAAGWNEQFF.

The V call is TRBV20-1, the J call TRBJ1-5. Germline V gene lookup returns CDR1 DFQATT and CDR2 SNEGSKA (reference sequence). The CDR3 totals 15 residues. The CDR3 is CSARANLGFNQPQHF.

The chain has TRBV12-3 or TRBV12-4 and TRBJ2-3; TCRdb's assignment of TRBD1 cannot be checked, as there is no DNA. This CDR3 comprises 16 residues. The CDR3: CASRFERGGYGDTQYF.

The rearrangement uses TRBV5-1 and TRBJ2-7; the D call from TCRdb, TRBD1, cannot be confirmed without DNA. The germline V gene encodes CDR1 SGHRS and CDR2 YFSETQ. This CDR3 contains 14 residues. This chain's CDR3 is CASSPGTGDTEQYF.

The rearrangement uses TRBV11-1 and TRBJ2-7; absent DNA, TCRdb's TRBD2 call cannot be checked. CDR1 and CDR2 (germline): SGHAT, FQDESV (reference sequence). The CDR3 totals 18 residues. CDR3 residues: CASSITSGGAWSPYEQYF.

The V gene is TRBV7-2, the J gene TRBJ2-2; the TRBD1 assignment by TCRdb is unverifiable without DNA. The length of the CDR3 is 16 residues. Germline V gives CDR1 SGHTA, CDR2 FQGNSA. CDR3 region: CASSLMTGKVTGELFF. Drawing the rest from reference TRBV7-2 and TRBJ2-2, the complete variable domain is GAGVSQSPSNKVTEKGKDVELRCDPISGHTALYWYRQSLGQGLEFLIYFQGNSAPDKSGLPSDRFSAERTGGSVSTLTIQRTQQEDSAVYLCASSLMTGKVTGELFFGEGSRLTVL.

The CDR3 region is CASKGGRGYTEAFF. This rearrangement joins TRBV28 to TRBJ1-1; TCRdb designates TRBD1, a call that cannot be tested without DNA. This CDR3 region has 14 residues. Germline lookup yields CDR1 MDHEN and CDR2 SYDVKM.

The CDR3 sequence: CASSLAINSPLHF. The chain has TRBV11-2 and TRBJ1-6. CDR1 SGHAT and CDR2 FQNNGV come from the germline V gene. The length of the CDR3 is 13 residues.

The gene calls are TRBV29-1 and TRBJ1-1. CDR3 length equals 11 residues. Germline V gives CDR1 SQVTM, CDR2 ANQGSEA. The CDR3 protein is CSDTPYTEAFF.

The chain combines TRBV7-6 with TRBJ1-6; TCRdb calls TRBD1, which cannot be checked without DNA. Germline V lookup: CDR1 SGHVS, CDR2 FNYEAQ. The CDR3 consists of 14 residues. The CDR3 spells CASSPGTGTNTLHF.

The chain links TRBV19 to TRBJ2-1; TCRdb lists TRBD1, though no DNA is available to test this call. CDR1 LNHDA and CDR2 SQIVND come from the germline V gene (reference sequence). The CDR3 spans 16 residues. CDR3 amino acids: CASKKEGRQAYNEQFF.